This TCR beta chain is drawn from a study of CD8 T cells in Susac syndrome. From blood CD8+ and CD4+ T cells, TCR beta sequences were generated. When the RNA was reverse transcribed, random hexamers were used with an input of about 0.45 to 1 ug. Amplification of TCR beta CDR3 spanned 54 Vbeta and 13 Jbeta via immunoSEQ multiplex PCR. TCRdb redid the calling of the immunoSEQ multiplex PCR reads with MiXCR, one entry per CDR3 protein. This table has about 400,000 distinct CDR3 sequences, around 85% appearing once. CDR3 size: 14 residues. Trimming took 0 bases from V and 7 from J, leaving 10 bases between them. Per germline, CDR1 MNHEY and CDR2 SMNVEV (reference sequence).

The TCR was taken from a human donor with multiple sclerosis. The chain carries TRBV27 and TRBJ2-1, with D unclear. Sequencing input: CD8+ T cells from PBMCs. In nucleotides, the CDR3 is TGTGCCAGCAGTTTATCTCAAGATGGGAATGAGCAGTTCTTC. It is translated as CASSLSQDGNEQFF.